The rows below give T cell receptor beta chains drawn from one sample of a study of cytomegalovirus exposure and HLA in healthy donors. Only in-frame clones appear in the TCRdb table, and some are missing; sequencing was by immunoSEQ multiplex PCR. The sample holds roughly 180,000 clones, roughly 80% seen once. Sequencing input: PBMCs. All receptors come from a man younger than 40 in good health and CMV-seronegative. Both conserved end residues are trimmed from each CDR3. The order of the fields is CDR3 length, J gene, V gene, CDR3 protein.

CDR3 length: 12
J gene: TRBJ1-1
V gene: TRBV29-1
CDR3 protein: SVEVRLMNTEAF

CDR3 length: 11
J gene: TRBJ1-5
V gene: TRBV30
CDR3 protein: AWSVQAGQPQH

CDR3 length: 14
J gene: TRBJ2-4
V gene: TRBV19
CDR3 protein: ASSIRQDIAKNIQY

CDR3 length: 12
J gene: TRBJ1-1
V gene: TRBV2
CDR3 protein: ASSVRGMNTEAF

CDR3 length: 10
J gene: TRBJ2-7
V gene: TRBV27
CDR3 protein: ASRAGLGEQY

CDR3 length: 9
J gene: TRBJ1-2
V gene: TRBV20-1
CDR3 protein: SARELSGYT

CDR3 length: 9
J gene: TRBJ2-1
V gene: TRBV27
CDR3 protein: ASSRYNEQF

CDR3 length: 8
J gene: TRBJ2-3
V gene: TRBV29-1
CDR3 protein: SVGQEESY

CDR3 length: 11
J gene: TRBJ1-2
V gene: TRBV6-1
CDR3 protein: ASRVRGIYGYT

CDR3 length: 15
J gene: TRBJ2-5
V gene: TRBV5-5
CDR3 protein: ASSVGLAGGYQETQY

CDR3 length: 12
J gene: TRBJ1-5
V gene: TRBV6-5
CDR3 protein: ASSSASAGQPQH

CDR3 length: 9
J gene: TRBJ2-7
V gene: TRBV2
CDR3 protein: ASRELNEQY

CDR3 length: 11
J gene: TRBJ1-5
V gene: TRBV2
CDR3 protein: ASQRDNNQPQH

CDR3 length: 12
J gene: TRBJ1-2
V gene: TRBV2
CDR3 protein: ASLVDRLNYGYT

CDR3 length: 13
J gene: .
V gene: TRBV7-2
CDR3 protein: ASSQPGTGLYEQY